This TCR beta chain was captured in a study of blood T cell repertoires in COVID-19. Study-level background: Acute and convalescent COVID-19 samples came from the United States, Italy and Spain.

During active infection, Seattle patients enrolled and were then monitored through disease. Under the authors' procedure: From reference gene primer amplification, estimates of nucleated cell counts were derived. This table comes from immunoSEQ multiplex PCR, and its TCRdb copy is limited to in-frame clones, with some not included. From that table come the V and J calls and clone size; the DNA was used to work out D and trimming. The sample records about 530,000 clones, approximately 88% being singletons. V was cut by 3 bases and J by 6 bases, with 12 bases left in between. Germline V gives CDR1 SGDLS, CDR2 YYNGEE. There are 13 residues in the CDR3.

The sequenced sample consisted of peripheral blood. The TCR sequence derives from a woman aged 50 to 65 with COVID-19, enrolled during active disease. The chain recombines TRBV9 with TRBJ1-1; possible D gene TRBD1, 5 bases. The CDR3 DNA sequence: TGTGCCAGCAGCGCGTCCGGGGGATCTGAAGCTTTCTTT. Translated: CASSASGGSEAFF.